This paragraph reports one T cell receptor beta chain. This record belongs to a study of identical twins. Addition of a universal primer site occurred through template switching, and cDNA carried unique molecular identifiers. TCRdb redid the calling of the 5' RACE reads with MiXCR, one entry per CDR3 protein. Among roughly 190,000 distinct CDR3 sequences listed, 15% to 20% were seen once. From germline, CDR1 is SGHVS and CDR2 FQNEAQ. The CDR3 contains 15 residues. V lost 5 bases and J lost 0, with 11 bases in between. These data also formed part of another study, on T cells expressing NK-cell markers. That source reports: It was sorted CD3+CD56+NKG2C+, CD3+CD56+NKG2C- and CD3+CD56-NKG2C+ T cells that supplied the TCR beta repertoires. Six donors carried dominant NKG2C+ clonotypes that made up roughly 1.0-7.0% of their CD8+ T cells.

What was sequenced was CD8+ T cells sorted from blood. The V call is TRBV7-8, the J call TRBJ1-5; no clear D. The receptor comes from a woman in her late teens or twenties in good health. The CDR3 DNA reads as TGTGCCAGCAGCCCGTTGGTAGTTAGCAATCAGCCCCAGCATTTT. As protein: CASSPLVVSNQPQHF.